A single sample is the source of the 20 T cell receptor beta chains below, sequenced in a study of OX40 agonist ivuxolimab in advanced cancers. Generated by immunoSEQ multiplex PCR, the TCRdb table keeps only in-frame clones and is missing some. Of 20,000 to 25,000 clones in the sample, over 65% were seen once. This sample comprised CD4+ or CD8+ T cells sorted from blood, obtained in a trial of the OX40 agonist ivuxolimab. These receptor sequences come from an adult with an advanced solid tumor such as melanoma, head and neck, liver or kidney cancer.

The rearrangement joins TRBV5-6 to TRBJ1-1; D is perhaps TRBD1 (5 bases). Germline V gene data show CDR1 as SGHDT and CDR2 as YYEEEE. CDR3 size: 14 residues. V was cut by 4 bases and J by 1 base, with 11 bases left in between. The CDR3 protein is CASSQGGGNTEAFF. The CDR3 bases are TGTGCCAGCAGCCAGGGAGGTGGGAACACTGAAGCTTTCTTT. The whole variable domain, remainder taken from reference TRBV5-6 and TRBJ1-1, is DAGVTQSPTHLIKTRGQQVTLRCSPKSGHDTVSWYQQALGQGPQFIFQYYEEEERQRGNFPDRFSGHQFPNYSSELNVNALLLGDSALYLCASSQGGGNTEAFFGQGTRLTVV.

This clone appeared a single time. The CDR3 spells CASSSPTDPGNTIYF. In nucleotides, the CDR3 is TGTGCCAGCAGTTCCCCGACGGACCCTGGAAACACCATATATTTT. The V and J genes are TRBV27 and TRBJ1-3, with no clear D. The CDR3 sequence is 15 residues long. Germline V gives CDR1 MNHEY, CDR2 SMNVEV (reference sequence). Trimming removed 4 bases from V and 2 bases from J, with 12 bases in between.

The chain combines TRBV9 with TRBJ1-1, with TRBD1 as a possible D gene (6 bases). The CDR3 has 15 residues. The V end was cut by 4 bases, the J end by 3 bases, with 16 bases between. From germline, CDR1 is SGDLS and CDR2 YYNGEE. The CDR3 DNA follows: TGTGCCAGCAGCCCCCTTATGGGGGGGCACACTGAAGCTTTCTTT. Its protein is CASSPLMGGHTEAFF.

In this sample, this clone turned up a few times. Germline and junction disagree at one end, which may indicate a read error. The J gene is TRBJ1-2, the V gene TRBV5-1, with D hard to call. CDR1 and CDR2 (germline): SGHRS, YFSETQ. CDR3 length equals 14 residues. The CDR3 loop reads CASSLWAWGYGYTF. CDR3 nucleotides: TGTGCCAGCAGCTTGTGGGCTTGGGGCTATGGCTACACCTTC.

The DNA for the CDR3 is TGTGCCAGCAGCCAGTTACAGGGTCGGGAGACCCAGTACTTC. Translation: CASSQLQGRETQYF. The V gene is TRBV5-4, the J gene TRBJ2-5; D might be TRBD1 (6 bases). V lost 4 bases and J 5 bases, leaving 15 bases between the germline ends. Germline V gives CDR1 SGHNT, CDR2 YYREEE (reference sequence). The CDR3 spans 14 residues.

The chain employs TRBV25-1 and TRBJ2-3; a possible D gene is TRBD2 (6 bases). The CDR3 contains 16 residues. Trimming pared 9 bases from V and 0 bases from J, leaving 19 bases between. Per the germline V gene, CDR1 is MGHDK and CDR2 is SYGVNS. CDR3: CARLPGRSVSTDTQYF. The DNA of the CDR3 is TGTGCCAGGCTACCCGGGAGATCCGTAAGCACAGATACGCAGTATTTT.

V and J are TRBV11-2 and TRBJ2-5; TRBD2 is a possible D gene (6 bases). This CDR3 spans 14 amino acids. Germline CDR1 SGHAT, CDR2 FQNNGV. Trimming removed 0 bases from V and 5 bases from J, with 10 bases in between. CDR3: CASSLEGGYETQYF. CDR3 nucleotide sequence: TGTGCCAGCAGCTTAGAGGGGGGTTACGAGACCCAGTACTTC.

Here the CDR3 reads CASSRFRQGAAGSPLHF. CDR3 DNA sequence: TGTGCCAGCAGCCGATTCCGCCAGGGCGCCGCGGGGTCACCCCTCCACTTT. The chain joins TRBV28 to TRBJ1-6; D is perhaps TRBD1 (5 bases). The CDR3 is 17 residues long. Per germline, CDR1 MDHEN and CDR2 SYDVKM. V shed 6 bases and J shed 10 bases, with 25 bases lying between them. Using reference TRBV28 and TRBJ1-6 for the parts outside the CDR3, the full variable domain is DVKVTQSSRYLVKRTGEKVFLECVQDMDHENMFWYRQDPGLGLRLIYFSYDVKMKEKGDIPEGYSVSREKKERFSLILESASTNQTSMYLCASSRFRQGAAGSPLHFGNGTRLTVT.

The chain links TRBV6-1 to TRBJ1-5; maybe TRBD1 (6 bases). CDR3 length: 13 residues. Germline assignment: CDR1 MNHNS and CDR2 SASEGT. Trimming removed 6 bases at V and 0 bases at J, with 6 bases between. CDR3 in amino acids: CASRQGSNQPQHF. The CDR3 DNA follows: TGTGCCAGCAGACAGGGTAGCAATCAGCCCCAGCATTTT.

Only a few counts were recorded for this clone. The rearrangement links TRBV6-6 to TRBJ2-1; the D is unclear. Looked up from germline, CDR1 is MNHNY and CDR2 is SVGAGI (reference sequence). V lost 6 bases and J lost 5, with 11 bases in between. The CDR3 is 13 amino acids. The CDR3: CASSPTANNEQFF. The CDR3 DNA reads as TGTGCCAGCAGCCCCACGGCTAACAATGAGCAGTTCTTC.

This clone has more than one count but fewer than ten. In nucleotides, the CDR3 is TGTGCCAGCAGCTTCGGCCCCGGGACTAGCGAAGAGACCCAGTACTTC. Encoded protein: CASSFGPGTSEETQYF. The rearrangement uses TRBV7-9 and TRBJ2-5, with 10 bases that match TRBD2. Trimming took 3 bases from V and 3 from J; bases not matched to a gene: 7. The CDR3 has 16 residues. Germline CDR1 SEHNR, CDR2 FQNEAQ (reference sequence).

The chain uses TRBV9 and TRBJ2-2, with a possible D match to TRBD1 (6 bases). The V gene's germline CDR1 is SGDLS and CDR2 YYNGEE. The V end was cut by 6 bases, the J end by 4 bases, with 13 bases between. This CDR3 spans 14 amino acids. The CDR3 spells CASKLGASTGELFF. The CDR3 nucleotides read TGTGCCAGCAAGTTGGGGGCGAGCACCGGGGAGCTGTTTTTT.

This rearrangement joins TRBV5-5 to TRBJ2-7; 10 bases align to TRBD1. CDR3 length: 15 residues. V trimming: 4 bases; J trimming: 3 bases; junction bases outside the gene matches: 7. The germline CDR1 and CDR2 sequences are SGHKS and YYEKEE (reference sequence). The CDR3 region is CASSPPDRGIYEQYF. The CDR3 DNA follows: TGTGCCAGCAGCCCCCCGGACAGGGGGATCTACGAGCAGTACTTC.

V gene TRBV29-1 combines with J gene TRBJ2-7; 8 positions match TRBD1. Germline V gene lookup returns CDR1 SQVTM and CDR2 ANQGSEA. CDR3 length: 13 amino acids. The V gene end was trimmed by 6 bases and the J gene end by 3 bases; junction bases not matched to a gene: 7. CDR3 residues: CSVGQGPRYEQYF. As DNA, the CDR3 is TGCAGCGTAGGACAGGGACCCCGCTACGAGCAGTACTTC.

The chain has TRBV6-5 and TRBJ2-7, with TRBD2 as a possible D gene (5 bases). CDR1 is MNHEY, CDR2 SVGAGI, per germline. The CDR3 runs to 15 residues. The V end was cut by 6 bases, the J end by 0 bases, with 15 bases between. CDR3 residues: CASSKGRGTSYEQYF. CDR3 sequence (DNA): TGTGCCAGCAGCAAAGGCCGGGGTACCTCCTACGAGCAGTACTTC.

This clone has just a few counts. The chain combines TRBV4-3 with TRBJ2-3, with 8 nucleotides matching TRBD1. The germline V gene encodes CDR1 LGHNA and CDR2 YSLEER. V trimming: 5 bases; J trimming: 2 bases; junction bases outside the gene matches: 9. The CDR3 runs to 16 residues. The CDR3 loop is CASSSQGAVVTDTQYF. The CDR3 DNA follows: TGCGCCAGCAGCTCCCAGGGGGCGGTGGTCACAGATACGCAGTATTTT.

CDR3 in amino acids: CASMGEGSTQYF. DNA of the CDR3: TGTGCCAGCATGGGTGAGGGGAGTACGCAGTATTTT. V usage is TRBV7-8 and J usage is TRBJ2-3; TRBD1 or TRBD2 may be the D gene (5 bases each). Germline loops: CDR1 SGHVS, CDR2 FQNEAQ. This CDR3 spans 12 amino acids. V was pared by 7 bases and J by 8 bases, with 13 bases between.

The chain recombines TRBV7-9 with TRBJ2-1; D remains unclear. The length of the CDR3 is 14 residues. V was trimmed by 8 bases and J by 0 bases, leaving 11 bases between them. The germline V gene encodes CDR1 SEHNR and CDR2 FQNEAQ (reference sequence). The CDR3 region has the DNA TGTGCCAGCCCGGATACGAGCTCCTACAATGAGCAGTTCTTC. Amino acids: CASPDTSSYNEQFF.

This clone ranks as large. The chain uses TRBV4-1 and TRBJ2-7; D unclear. The CDR3 length is 12 residues. Germline CDR1 is MGHRA and CDR2 is YSYEKL. V was cut by 1 base and J by 5 bases, with 6 bases left in between. The CDR3 reads CASSQVGNEQYF. CDR3 bases: TGCGCCAGCAGCCAAGTCGGTAACGAGCAGTACTTC.

The V call is TRBV7-2, the J call TRBJ2-7; tentative D call: TRBD2 (5 bases). Germline V CDR1 and CDR2: SGHTA, FQGNSA. Trimming removed 5 bases at V and 7 bases at J, with 12 bases between. This CDR3 is built from 12 residues. DNA of the CDR3: TGTGCCAGCAGCCTGATACCGGGGGAGCAGTACTTC. Its translation: CASSLIPGEQYF.